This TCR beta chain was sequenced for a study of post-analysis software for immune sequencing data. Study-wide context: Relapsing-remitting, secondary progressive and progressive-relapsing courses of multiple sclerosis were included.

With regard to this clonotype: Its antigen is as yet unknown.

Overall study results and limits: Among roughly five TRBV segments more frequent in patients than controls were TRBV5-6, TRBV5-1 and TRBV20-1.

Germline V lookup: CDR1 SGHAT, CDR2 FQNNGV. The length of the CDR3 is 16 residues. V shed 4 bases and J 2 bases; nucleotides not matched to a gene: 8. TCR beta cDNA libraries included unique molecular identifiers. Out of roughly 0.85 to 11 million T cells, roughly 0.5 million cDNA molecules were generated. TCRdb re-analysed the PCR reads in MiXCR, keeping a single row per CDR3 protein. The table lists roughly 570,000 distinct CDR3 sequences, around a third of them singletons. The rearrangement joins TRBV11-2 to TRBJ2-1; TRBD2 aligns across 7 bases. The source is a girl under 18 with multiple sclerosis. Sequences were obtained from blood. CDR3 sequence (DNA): TGTGCCAGCAGCTATGCCATAGCGGGTGCCTACAATGAGCAGTTCTTC. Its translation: CASSYAIAGAYNEQFF.